Following are 30 T cell receptor beta chains from one sample sequenced in a study of shared clonotypes between healthy human individuals. Repertoires were generated with immunoSEQ multiplex PCR, while TCRdb's copy carries only in-frame clones and drops some. The table includes some 2.1 million clones, roughly 95% detected once. The sequenced sample was naive CD4+ T cells sorted from blood. The subset was: CD45RA+ positively selected. The receptor set was obtained from a young man in good health.

The chain links TRBV5-1 to TRBJ1-6; D not resolved. Germline CDR1 is SGHRS and CDR2 is YFSETQ. CDR3 length equals 14 residues. The V and J ends lost 4 bases and 12 bases respectively, with 17 bases between them. The CDR3 protein is CASSPRSGVQPLHF. Here the CDR3 DNA reads TGCGCCAGCAGCCCCCGCTCAGGTGTCCAACCCCTCCACTTT. The whole variable domain, remainder taken from reference TRBV5-1 and TRBJ1-6, is KAGVTQTPRYLIKTRGQQVTLSCSPISGHRSVSWYQQTPGQGLQFLFEYFSETQRNKGNFPGRFSGRQFSNSRSEMNVSTLELGDSALYLCASSPRSGVQPLHFGNGTRLTVT.

As regards this clone: Other DNA sequences in this specimen translate into the identical CDR3. The chain links TRBV28 to TRBJ1-2, with D possibly TRBD1 on 6 matching bases. Germline assignment: CDR1 MDHEN and CDR2 SYDVKM. The CDR3 has 13 residues. Trimming pared 2 bases from V and 3 bases from J, leaving 7 bases between. CDR3 loop: CASSLNRDYGYTF. Here the CDR3 DNA reads TGTGCCAGCAGTTTAAACAGGGACTATGGCTACACCTTC.

V usage is TRBV6-1 and J usage is TRBJ1-6, with D hard to call. In germline, CDR1 is MNHNS, CDR2 SASEGT. Trimming left V 7 bases short and J 7 bases short, with 11 bases between. CDR3 size: 13 residues. The CDR3 coding sequence is TGTGCCAGCACTCGGGTTGGGAATTCACCCCTCCACTTT. Translating gives CASTRVGNSPLHF.

The chain couples TRBV5-1 to TRBJ1-3, with no clear D. Germline-derived CDR1 and CDR2 are SGHRS and YFSETQ. This CDR3 contains 14 residues. The V gene lost 4 bases and the J gene lost 1 base, with 9 bases spanning the gap. CDR3 protein: CASSEDGSGNTIYF. The CDR3 bases are TGCGCCAGCAGCGAGGACGGATCTGGAAACACCATATATTTT. The whole variable domain, remainder taken from reference TRBV5-1 and TRBJ1-3, is KAGVTQTPRYLIKTRGQQVTLSCSPISGHRSVSWYQQTPGQGLQFLFEYFSETQRNKGNFPGRFSGRQFSNSRSEMNVSTLELGDSALYLCASSEDGSGNTIYFGEGSWLTVV.

This clone appeared once. V is TRBV30 and J is TRBJ1-4; TRBD1 might be the D (5 bases). Trimming took 7 bases from V and 0 from J, leaving 15 bases between them. Germline values: CDR1 GTSNPN, CDR2 SVGIG (reference sequence). The CDR3 spans 15 residues. The CDR3 protein is CASGGGFSTNEKLFF. The CDR3 coding sequence is TGTGCCTCTGGGGGGGGATTTTCAACTAATGAAAAACTGTTTTTT. The variable domain in full, completed from reference TRBV30 and TRBJ1-4, reads SQTIHQWPATLVQPVGSPLSLECTVEGTSNPNLYWYRQAAGRGLQLLFYSVGIGQISSEVPQNLSASRPQDRQFILSSKKLLLSDSGFYLCASGGGFSTNEKLFFGSGTQLSVL.

This rearrangement joins TRBV5-1 to TRBJ2-7, with 7 bases aligning to TRBD1. J lost 2 bases, V lost 2 bases, and 4 bases had no gene match. The CDR3 sequence is 14 residues long. Germline lookup yields CDR1 SGHRS and CDR2 YFSETQ. Here the CDR3 reads CASSFRQGAYEQYF. CDR3 DNA sequence: TGCGCCAGCAGCTTTCGACAGGGTGCCTACGAGCAGTACTTC.

As regards this clone: The same CDR3 can be traced to other DNA sequences in this sample. This chain links TRBV6-5 with TRBJ1-2, with D tentatively TRBD1 (5 bases). Germline CDR1 reads MNHEY; CDR2 reads SVGAGI. The CDR3 extends over 13 amino acids. V was clipped by 6 bases and J by 1 base, with 9 bases between them. The CDR3 DNA reads TGTGCCAGCAGCCGGGACGGTAACTATGGCTACACCTTC. Translation: CASSRDGNYGYTF.

The rearrangement links TRBV21-1 to TRBJ2-2; TRBD1, as called in the table, went unchecked against the DNA. TRBV21-1 corresponds to a pseudogene. The CDR3 loop spans 16 amino acids. The CDR3 nucleotides are TGTGCCAGCAGTCCGGCGGACAGGGCGAACACCGGGGAGCTGTTTTTT. It specifies CASSPADRANTGELFF.

The rearrangement joins TRBV19 to TRBJ2-3; D is undetermined. Germline assignment: CDR1 LNHDA and CDR2 SQIVND (reference sequence). With 3 bases removed from V and 9 bases from J, the gap between germline ends came to 19 bases. The CDR3 is 15 amino acids. DNA for the CDR3: TGTGCCAGTAGTATGGGTTCCGGTTGGCAAGAGACGCAGTATTTT. Translating it yields CASSMGSGWQETQYF.

The chain uses TRBV10-1 and TRBJ2-1, with 12 bases aligning to TRBD2. The junction had 5 bases not matched to a gene; V was cut back by 3 bases and J by 5 bases. The germline gives CDR1 WNHNN, CDR2 SYGVQD (reference sequence). The CDR3 spans 16 residues. The CDR3 sequence is CASSDQGLAGHNEQFF. The CDR3, as DNA: TGCGCCAGCAGTGATCAAGGACTAGCGGGACACAATGAGCAGTTCTTC.

This clone occurred many times. This sample includes further DNA sequences coding for the same CDR3. J is TRBJ2-7 and V is TRBV4-1; 8 bases align to TRBD1. V was pared by 3 bases and J by 5 bases, with 9 bases of the junction left unmatched. Per germline, CDR1 MGHRA and CDR2 YSYEKL. The CDR3 is made up of 15 amino acids. CDR3 in DNA: TGCGCCAGCAGCCACGGACCCACACAGGGGGACGAGCAGTACTTC. The encoded protein is CASSHGPTQGDEQYF.

The chain uses TRBV11-2 and TRBJ2-7; 7 bases are a match to TRBD2. With 6 bases clipped from V and 3 bases from J, the junction kept 11 bases outside the gene matches. The V gene's germline CDR1 is SGHAT and CDR2 FQNNGV. CDR3 length equals 15 residues. The CDR3 DNA reads TGTGCCAGCAGTTTGCTCCCGGGACTAAACTACGAGCAGTACTTC. Translating gives CASSLLPGLNYEQYF.

The V call is TRBV6-6, the J call TRBJ1-1, with D possibly TRBD1 on 6 matching bases. CDR3 length: 12 amino acids. V lost 6 bases to trimming and J lost 8 bases, with 13 bases between them. The germline gives CDR1 MNHNY, CDR2 SVGAGI (reference sequence). As DNA, the CDR3 is TGTGCCAGCAGCTTTACAGGGTTGGAAGCTTTCTTT. Translating gives CASSFTGLEAFF.

This chain connects TRBV28 to TRBJ2-2, with 9 bases matching TRBD2. Germline V lookup: CDR1 MDHEN, CDR2 SYDVKM. Unmatched junction bases numbered 4, after V lost 5 bases and J lost 3 bases. This CDR3 is built from 15 residues. The CDR3 protein is CASSGSGGYTGELFF. CDR3 sequence (DNA): TGTGCCAGCAGTGGTAGCGGGGGTTACACCGGGGAGCTGTTTTTT.

This chain links TRBV30 with TRBJ2-3; D is undetermined. The CDR3 length is 12 residues. Germline CDR1 reads GTSNPN; CDR2 reads SVGIG (reference sequence). V shed 4 bases and J shed 1 base, with 6 bases lying between them. The CDR3 here is CAWNIGTDTQYF. DNA for the CDR3: TGTGCCTGGAACATAGGCACAGATACGCAGTATTTT.

This CDR3 reads CASSLGGTGLSPLHF. In nucleotides, the CDR3 is TGTGCCAGCAGCTTGGGAGGGACAGGTTTGTCACCCCTCCACTTT. The chain links TRBV5-4 to TRBJ1-6; 8 bases match TRBD1. The CDR3 loop spans 15 amino acids. The ends lost 0 bases at V and 10 bases at J; junction bases unmatched: 6. The germline CDR1 and CDR2 sequences are SGHNT and YYREEE (reference sequence).

V gene TRBV7-6 combines with J gene TRBJ1-2; no clear D. V was pared by 1 base and J by 3 bases, with 9 bases between. The germline V gene encodes CDR1 SGHVS and CDR2 FNYEAQ. CDR3 length: 14 residues. This chain's CDR3 is CASSLGISDYGYTF. The CDR3 DNA is TGTGCCAGCAGCTTAGGGATTTCAGACTATGGCTACACCTTC.

The rearrangement links TRBV2 to TRBJ2-6, with 7 bases fitting TRBD2. The length of the CDR3 is 14 residues. CDR1 and CDR2 from the germline V gene are SNHLY and FYNNEI. Losses at the gene ends were 6 bases for V and 4 bases for J; bases not matched to a gene: 3. The CDR3 sequence: CASRERDGANVLTF. The DNA of the CDR3 is TGTGCCAGCAGGGAGCGGGACGGGGCCAACGTCCTGACTTTC.

V and J are TRBV11-2 and TRBJ2-2, with D hard to call. The V gene lost 3 bases and the J gene lost 1 base, with 9 bases spanning the gap. CDR3 length: 15 amino acids. Germline assignment: CDR1 SGHAT and CDR2 FQNNGV. DNA for the CDR3: TGTGCCAGCAGCTTGAAGGTGGGGAACACCGGGGAGCTGTTTTTT. Its translation is CASSLKVGNTGELFF.

The rearrangement joins TRBV6-5 to TRBJ2-7; tentatively, D is TRBD2 (6 bases). Trimming removed 6 bases at V and 9 bases at J, with 18 bases between. CDR3 size: 13 residues. The V gene's germline CDR1 is MNHEY and CDR2 SVGAGI. Here the CDR3 DNA reads TGTGCCAGCAGAGCCTTTACAGCCGGGGGGCAGTACTTC. This encodes CASRAFTAGGQYF.

V gene TRBV6-6 combines with J gene TRBJ2-7; D is possibly TRBD2 (5 bases). Germline V gene data show CDR1 as MNHNY and CDR2 as SVGAGI (reference sequence). The CDR3 totals 15 residues. Trimming stripped 0 bases from V and 0 bases from J, with 9 bases between. The DNA of the CDR3 is TGTGCCAGCAGTTACTCTGTGGGAGCCTCCTACGAGCAGTACTTC. It yields the protein CASSYSVGASYEQYF.

V is TRBV5-1 and J is TRBJ2-3; D is unclear. There are 13 residues in the CDR3. The ends were cut back, 5 bases at V and 1 base at J, with 8 bases in the middle. The germline gives CDR1 SGHRS, CDR2 YFSETQ. Here the CDR3 reads CASRSAGTDTQYF. The CDR3 region has the DNA TGCGCCAGCAGATCGGCAGGCACAGATACGCAGTATTTT.

This chain joins TRBV5-1 and TRBJ2-1; D might be TRBD2 (6 bases). Germline V lookup: CDR1 SGHRS, CDR2 YFSETQ. CDR3 size: 14 residues. The V end lost 1 base, the J end lost 4 bases, and 9 bases lay between the germline ends. Written as DNA, the CDR3 is TGCGCCAGCAGCTTGCTAGGAGGGTACAATGAGCAGTTCTTC. Translating gives CASSLLGGYNEQFF. The full variable domain, rest sourced from reference TRBV5-1 and TRBJ2-1, is KAGVTQTPRYLIKTRGQQVTLSCSPISGHRSVSWYQQTPGQGLQFLFEYFSETQRNKGNFPGRFSGRQFSNSRSEMNVSTLELGDSALYLCASSLLGGYNEQFFGPGTRLTVL.

The V call is TRBV27, the J call TRBJ2-7, with 7 bases that match TRBD2. Germline CDR1 and CDR2: MNHEY and SMNVEV (reference sequence). V dropped 7 bases and J dropped 2; count of bases not matched to a gene: 8. This CDR3 spans 14 amino acids. CDR3 sequence reads: CASKRLAGTYEQYF. The CDR3, as DNA: TGTGCCAGCAAAAGACTAGCTGGAACCTACGAGCAGTACTTC.

The rearrangement links TRBV6-4 to TRBJ2-3; D uncertain. The germline gives CDR1 MRHNA, CDR2 SNTAGT. The germline V and J ends were trimmed by 5 bases and 4 bases, with 13 bases remaining between them. This CDR3 contains 14 residues. Here the CDR3 reads CASSSLESPDTQYF. DNA of the CDR3: TGTGCCAGCAGTTCATTAGAGTCGCCAGATACGCAGTATTTT.

The chain links TRBV23-1 to TRBJ2-5, with D perhaps given as TRBD1 or TRBD2 (5 bases each). The J call may be wrong; the DNA end is better matched by TRBJ2-7. Being an ORF, TRBV23-1 has a function that is uncertain. CDR3 length equals 12 residues. The CDR3 DNA reads as TGCACGAACCGGGACCGCCCATACGAGCAGTACTTC. Protein product: CTNRDRPYEQYF.

The chain recombines TRBV7-2 with TRBJ2-4; D not resolved. V was shortened by 5 bases and J by 5 bases, with 16 bases between the two germline ends. This CDR3 region has 15 residues. CDR1 and CDR2 (germline): SGHTA, FQGNSA. The CDR3 region is CASSVLIGPQNIQYF. The CDR3, as DNA: TGTGCCAGCAGCGTCCTTATCGGGCCACAAAACATTCAGTACTTC.

The rearrangement joins TRBV7-9 to TRBJ1-1; D is undetermined. CDR1 SEHNR and CDR2 FQNEAQ come from the germline V gene (reference sequence). With 0 bases removed from V and 2 bases from J, the gap between germline ends came to 10 bases. This CDR3 region has 15 residues. CDR3 loop: CASSLALGSNTEAFF. In nucleotides, the CDR3 is TGTGCCAGCAGCTTAGCGCTCGGGTCTAACACTGAAGCTTTCTTT. Drawing the rest from reference TRBV7-9 and TRBJ1-1, the complete variable domain is DTGVSQNPRHKITKRGQNVTFRCDPISEHNRLYWYRQTLGQGPEFLTYFQNEAQLEKSRLLSDRFSAERPKGSFSTLEIQRTEQGDSAMYLCASSLALGSNTEAFFGQGTRLTVV.

This sequence joins TRBV6-1 and TRBJ1-5, with TRBD1 matching over 7 bases. The CDR3 covers 16 residues. The trim removed 1 base at V and 6 bases at J, leaving 9 bases unmatched. Germline V gene data show CDR1 as MNHNS and CDR2 as SASEGT. This CDR3 reads CASSEVVTGKGQPQHF. In DNA, the CDR3 is TGTGCCAGCAGTGAAGTAGTGACAGGGAAGGGTCAGCCCCAGCATTTT.

This chain joins TRBV2 and TRBJ1-5, with 9 bases that match TRBD1. Germline values: CDR1 SNHLY, CDR2 FYNNEI. The CDR3 is 16 residues long. V lost 8 bases, J lost 0 bases, and 8 bases stayed unmatched. The DNA of the CDR3 is TGTGCCAGCGCCGGGACAGGGTTCTATAGCAATCAGCCCCAGCATTTT. It translates to CASAGTGFYSNQPQHF.